Below are 18 T cell receptor beta chains sequenced from a single sample in a study of T-cell memory formation after mild COVID-19. TCRdb passed the 5' RACE reads through MiXCR, listing each CDR3 protein once. The sample shows around 390,000 distinct CDR3 sequences, more than 15% of them seen only once. The sequenced sample was PBMCs or a T cell subset sorted from them (not recorded which). The receptors here all came from a man aged 18 to 30 who had mild COVID-19 (a few samples of this study predate the infection). Cell type and time point are not known.

V is TRBV21-1 and J is TRBJ2-7. TRBV21-1 is a pseudogene segment. The CDR3 runs 15 residues. The CDR3 spells CASSNMAEVIGEQYV. The DNA for the CDR3 is TGTGCCAGCAGCAATATGGCAGAGGTCATCGGCGAGCAGTACGTC.

This clonotype has more than one count but fewer than ten. V usage is TRBV7-9 and J usage is TRBJ2-7; no reliable D call. Looked up from germline, CDR1 is SEHNR and CDR2 is FQNEAQ (reference sequence). The CDR3 covers 14 residues. V was shortened by 3 bases and J by 2 bases, with 11 bases between the two germline ends. CDR3 coding DNA: TGTGCCAGCAGCTTTTCAGCTAGTCCCTACGAGCAGTACGTC. Its translation: CASSFSASPYEQYV.

This clonotype was observed at least ten times. The chain carries TRBV6-5 and TRBJ1-6, with TRBD1 identical over 7 bases. V gave up 0 bases and J gave up 3 bases; unmatched junction bases: 2. This CDR3 is built from 16 residues. Looked up from germline, CDR1 is MNHEY and CDR2 is SVGAGI. Written as DNA, the CDR3 is TGTGCCAGCAGTTACTCGGGACAGCTCTATAATTCACCCCTCCACTTT. Residues: CASSYSGQLYNSPLHF.

The CDR3 region has the DNA TGTGCCACCAGTGATCGGAATCGGACAGGGTTTATAGATACGCAGTATTTT. Protein product: CATSDRNRTGFIDTQYF. V is TRBV24-1 and J is TRBJ2-3, with 8 bases that match TRBD1. With V trimmed by 3 bases and J by 5 bases, 12 bases remained unmatched. Germline V lookup: CDR1 KGHDR, CDR2 SFDVKD. This CDR3 has 17 amino acids.

This clonotype was counted between two and nine times. The J gene is TRBJ2-1, the V gene TRBV20-1, with 10 bases that match TRBD2. J gave up 5 bases and V 2 bases, and 9 bases lay outside the gene matches. This CDR3 comprises 16 residues. In germline, CDR1 is DFQATT, CDR2 SNEGSKA (reference sequence). CDR3 amino acids: CSARSLSGGADNEQFF. The CDR3 nucleotides read TGCAGTGCTAGATCCTTAAGCGGGGGGGCGGACAATGAGCAGTTCTTC.

The V gene is TRBV12-3 or TRBV12-4, the J gene TRBJ2-5; no definite D call. This CDR3 contains 14 residues. V gave up 5 bases and J gave up 3 bases, with 13 bases separating them. The CDR3 nucleotides are TGTGCCAGCAGTCCCCATGGGATCGAAGAGACCCAGTACTTC. Protein: CASSPHGIEETQYF.

The count of this clonotype is one. The gene calls are TRBV5-1 and TRBJ1-6; 7 bases align to TRBD1. CDR1 SGHRS and CDR2 YFSETQ come from the germline V gene. Trimming took 9 bases from V and 5 from J; bases not matched to a gene: 5. The CDR3 sequence is 13 residues long. The CDR3 loop is CATRDSHNSPLHF. CDR3 sequence (DNA): TGCGCCACCAGGGACAGCCATAATTCACCCCTCCACTTT.

V and J are TRBV20-1 and TRBJ2-5; the D gene is possibly TRBD1 (5 bases). V was clipped by 1 base and J by 0 bases, with 15 bases between them. The CDR3 covers 16 residues. Germline values: CDR1 DFQATT, CDR2 SNEGSKA (reference sequence). CDR3 sequence (DNA): TGCAGTGCTAGAGTCTCGACAGTTTGGTACCAAGAGACCCAGTACTTC. It codes for CSARVSTVWYQETQYF.

A remark on this clonotype: The junction shows a germline mismatch at one end, possibly a read error. The chain is built from TRBV20-1 and TRBJ2-3, with 12 bases that match TRBD2. Germline V lookup: CDR1 DFQATT, CDR2 SNEGSKA (reference sequence). CDR3 length equals 14 residues. The CDR3 DNA is TGCAGTTCTAGCGGGGGGGCGAGCACAGATACGCAGTATTTT. Its protein is CSSSGGASTDTQYF.

This clonotype has more than one count but fewer than ten. The chain recombines TRBV7-9 with TRBJ1-6; perhaps TRBD1 as D (5 bases). Germline values: CDR1 SEHNR, CDR2 FQNEAQ (reference sequence). V was trimmed by 3 bases and J by 9 bases, leaving 15 bases between them. The CDR3 loop spans 15 amino acids. Here the CDR3 DNA reads TGTGCCAGCAGCTTGGCAGGGAGGGTCGGTTCACCCCTCCACTTT. It translates to CASSLAGRVGSPLHF.

The chain joins TRBV18 to TRBJ2-7; 9 bases line up with TRBD1. With V trimmed by 3 bases and J by 3 bases, 6 bases remained unmatched. The CDR3 runs to 15 residues. CDR1 is KGHSH, CDR2 LQKENI, per germline. The CDR3 DNA follows: TGTGCCAGCTCACCCCAAAGACAGGGGGGCTACGAGCAGTACTTC. This translates into CASSPQRQGGYEQYF. Supplemented by reference TRBV18 and TRBJ2-7, the full variable domain reads NAGVMQNPRHLVRRRGQEARLRCSPMKGHSHVYWYRQLPEEGLKFMVYLQKENIIDESGMPKERFSAEFPKEGPSILRIQQVVRGDSAAYFCASSPQRQGGYEQYFGPGTRLTVT.

The chain uses TRBV6-2 or TRBV6-3 and TRBJ1-6; D gene unclear. From germline, CDR1 is MNHEY and CDR2 SVGEGT. The V end lost 7 bases, the J end lost 3 bases, and 10 bases lay between the germline ends. The CDR3 loop spans 14 amino acids. For the CDR3, the DNA is TGTGCCAGCACCGAGAGGAGCTATAATTCACCCCTCCACTTT. Amino acid sequence: CASTERSYNSPLHF.

The CDR3 here is CASRGDRGYGYTF. CDR3 DNA sequence: TGCGCCAGCAGGGGGGACAGAGGTTATGGCTACACCTTC. J is TRBJ1-2 and V is TRBV5-1, with TRBD1 matching 7 bases. V lost 5 bases to trimming and J lost 5 bases; unmatched junction nucleotides: 6. Germline V gene data show CDR1 as SGHRS and CDR2 as YFSETQ. The CDR3 totals 13 residues.

J is TRBJ1-2 and V is TRBV5-6, with D hard to call. Trimming stripped 0 bases from V and 4 bases from J, with 10 bases between. Looked up from germline, CDR1 is SGHDT and CDR2 is YYEEEE. This CDR3 region has 14 residues. The CDR3 coding sequence is TGTGCCAGCAGCTTGGGGGCAGCTGTCTATGGCTACACCTTC. Its translation is CASSLGAAVYGYTF.

This clonotype showed up just a few times. V and J are TRBV12-3 or TRBV12-4 and TRBJ2-4; weak D call: TRBD1 (9 bases). The CDR3 has 14 residues. V lost 6 bases to trimming and J lost 8 bases, with 17 bases between them. In nucleotides, the CDR3 is TGTGCCAGCAGAGGACAGGGGCGGGGGGACATTCAGTACTTC. It codes for CASRGQGRGDIQYF.

The chain couples TRBV12-3 or TRBV12-4 to TRBJ2-3; a possible D gene is TRBD1 (6 bases). The CDR3 covers 16 residues. V lost 6 bases and J 0 bases, leaving 16 bases between the germline ends. CDR3 sequence reads: CASRSDRPPSTDTQYF. The CDR3 nucleotides are TGTGCCAGCAGGTCAGACAGGCCACCTAGCACAGATACGCAGTATTTT.

This clonotype has at least ten counts. V gene TRBV4-3 combines with J gene TRBJ2-1, with a weak D call TRBD1 (5 bases). Germline V gene data show CDR1 as LGHNA and CDR2 as YSLEER. CDR3 length: 13 amino acids. Trimming cost V 4 bases and J 4 bases, with 8 bases left between them. This CDR3 reads CASSPTAYNEQFF. DNA of the CDR3: TGCGCCAGCAGCCCGACAGCTTACAATGAGCAGTTCTTC.

The chain recombines TRBV7-9 with TRBJ1-6, with 8 bases fitting TRBD1. The CDR3 runs 14 residues. J was trimmed by 12 bases and V by 0 bases; bases with no gene match: 4. From germline, CDR1 is SEHNR and CDR2 FQNEAQ (reference sequence). The CDR3 spells CASSLAAGGRPLHF. DNA of the CDR3: TGTGCCAGCAGCTTAGCGGCAGGGGGCCGACCCCTCCACTTT.